A single sample gave rise to the 24 T cell receptor beta chains below, sequenced in a study of cytomegalovirus exposure and HLA in healthy donors. A multiplex PCR was run with 60 Vbeta primers and 13 Jbeta primers. The data were produced by immunoSEQ multiplex PCR, yet TCRdb's version contains in-frame clones alone and is incomplete. The repertoire holds about 120,000 clones, with around three quarters as singletons. Sequenced sample: PBMCs. These receptors originate from a man under 40 in good health and CMV-seropositive.

The chain has TRBV7-2 and TRBJ2-7; 7 positions agree with TRBD1. J was trimmed by 2 bases and V by 1 base; bases with no gene match: 2. The CDR3 consists of 14 residues. Looked up from germline, CDR1 is SGHTA and CDR2 is FQGNSA. CDR3 residues: CASSLDTGAYEQYF. The CDR3 DNA reads TGTGCCAGCAGCTTAGATACAGGGGCCTACGAGCAGTACTTC. The full variable domain, completed using reference TRBV7-2 and TRBJ2-7, is GAGVSQSPSNKVTEKGKDVELRCDPISGHTALYWYRQSLGQGLEFLIYFQGNSAPDKSGLPSDRFSAERTGGSVSTLTIQRTQQEDSAVYLCASSLDTGAYEQYFGPGTRLTVT.

The rearrangement links TRBV11-3 to TRBJ1-1, with D unclear. V was pared by 1 base and J by 7 bases, with 10 bases between. Germline CDR1 SGHNT, CDR2 YENEEA. CDR3 length equals 13 residues. CDR3 nucleotide sequence: TGTGCCAGCAGCTTAGGACGGGGATTTGAAGCTTTCTTT. It encodes CASSLGRGFEAFF.

The rearrangement joins TRBV5-5 to TRBJ2-7, with D tentatively TRBD2 (5 bases). Trimming took 0 bases from V and 0 from J, leaving 10 bases between them. Per germline, CDR1 SGHKS and CDR2 YYEKEE (reference sequence). This CDR3 has 15 residues. The CDR3 coding sequence is TGTGCCAGCAGCTTGGCGGGCGGGTACTCCTACGAGCAGTACTTC. Translated: CASSLAGGYSYEQYF.

The chain recombines TRBV19 with TRBJ2-4; 9 bases line up with TRBD2. The CDR3 sequence is 15 residues long. Germline lookup yields CDR1 LNHDA and CDR2 SQIVND (reference sequence). Trimming cost V 5 bases and J 8 bases; bases outside gene matches: 10. This chain's CDR3 is CASSVAWRGGDIQYF. The CDR3 DNA reads as TGTGCCAGTAGTGTCGCTTGGCGGGGGGGCGACATTCAGTACTTC.

This rearrangement joins TRBV5-5 to TRBJ1-2; D ambiguous. The germline V and J ends were trimmed by 3 bases and 3 bases, with 12 bases remaining between them. CDR1 is SGHKS, CDR2 YYEKEE, per germline (reference sequence). The CDR3 runs 14 residues. DNA of the CDR3: TGTGCCAGCAGCTACCCTGGCGGTTACTATGGCTACACCTTC. Protein product: CASSYPGGYYGYTF.

This clone is a singleton in its sample. The gene calls are TRBV30 and TRBJ1-1; TRBD1 might be the D (5 bases). V lost 5 bases, J lost 3 bases, and 13 bases lay in between. CDR1 and CDR2 from the germline V gene are GTSNPN and SVGIG (reference sequence). The CDR3 contains 13 residues. This CDR3 is CAWARGSDTEAFF. The CDR3 DNA follows: TGTGCCTGGGCAAGGGGATCGGACACTGAAGCTTTCTTT.

The chain recombines TRBV18 with TRBJ1-2; no firm D call. The ends were cut back, 3 bases at V and 10 bases at J, with 21 bases in the middle. CDR1 is KGHSH and CDR2 is LQKENI in the germline V gene. The CDR3 covers 15 residues. CDR3 DNA: TGTGCCAGCTCACCGGACCAAATGGCGACTAGGGACTACACCTTC. Translation gives CASSPDQMATRDYTF. The whole variable domain, filled in from reference TRBV18 and TRBJ1-2, reads NAGVMQNPRHLVRRRGQEARLRCSPMKGHSHVYWYRQLPEEGLKFMVYLQKENIIDESGMPKERFSAEFPKEGPSILRIQQVVRGDSAAYFCASSPDQMATRDYTFGSGTRLTVV.

There are a few counts of this clone. The rearrangement links TRBV4-2 to TRBJ1-1; possible D gene TRBD1, 5 bases. The V gene lost 1 base and the J gene lost 4 bases, with 16 bases spanning the gap. The CDR3 runs 16 residues. Looked up from germline, CDR1 is LGHNA and CDR2 is YNFKEQ. The CDR3 nucleotides read TGTGCCAGCAGCCAAGGCGGGGGATTGCTGGGCACTGAAGCTTTCTTT. Amino acids: CASSQGGGLLGTEAFF.

The chain uses TRBV2 and TRBJ2-5; D may be TRBD1 (5 bases). This CDR3 region has 14 residues. CDR1 is SNHLY and CDR2 is FYNNEI in the germline V gene. V shed 8 bases and J shed 1 base, with 14 bases lying between them. The CDR3 is CASEVGLLQETQYF. The CDR3 DNA is TGTGCCAGCGAAGTGGGGCTACTCCAAGAGACCCAGTACTTC.

The chain employs TRBV28 and TRBJ2-5; D not certain. The CDR3 loop spans 12 amino acids. V dropped 3 bases and J dropped 1 base, with 3 bases sitting between them. CDR1 and CDR2 from the germline V gene are MDHEN and SYDVKM. CDR3 in amino acids: CASSLRQETQYF. In DNA form, the CDR3 reads TGTGCCAGCAGTTTGCGCCAAGAGACCCAGTACTTC.

Regarding this clone: Mismatch with germline at one junction end may stem from a read error. The V call is TRBV7-9, the J call TRBJ1-4; D uncertain. CDR3 length equals 14 residues. Germline loops: CDR1 SEHNR, CDR2 FQNEAQ (reference sequence). The CDR3 coding sequence is TGTGCCAGCAGTTTAGGAACACCGAATGAAAAACTGTTTTTT. It encodes CASSLGTPNEKLFF.

This clone came up a few times. The chain joins TRBV12-5 to TRBJ2-4; 7 bases are shared with TRBD1. This CDR3 comprises 15 residues. From germline, CDR1 is LGHNT and CDR2 FRNRAP. Losses at the gene ends were 1 base for V and 7 bases for J; bases not matched to a gene: 7. The CDR3 DNA follows: TGTGCTAGTGGTTTGGGGGGGACAGAGTTGAACATTCAGTACTTC. Protein sequence: CASGLGGTELNIQYF.

The rearrangement links TRBV6-1 to TRBJ1-1, with D uncertain. V lost 6 bases and J lost 6, with 17 bases in between. The germline gives CDR1 MNHNS, CDR2 SASEGT. The CDR3 spans 14 residues. This chain's CDR3 is CASSVEVVGAEAFF. The DNA of the CDR3 is TGTGCCAGCAGCGTGGAGGTGGTTGGCGCTGAAGCTTTCTTT.

The chain uses TRBV19 and TRBJ1-1; D is perhaps TRBD1 (5 bases). The CDR3 extends over 17 amino acids. Trimming pared 4 bases from V and 4 bases from J, leaving 22 bases between. Germline CDR1 reads LNHDA; CDR2 reads SQIVND (reference sequence). CDR3 in amino acids: CASSSPHEVGLPTEAFF. DNA for the CDR3: TGTGCCAGTAGTAGCCCTCATGAGGTGGGACTGCCCACTGAAGCTTTCTTT.

The chain employs TRBV7-9 and TRBJ2-3, with D uncertain. Trimming left V 4 bases short and J 1 base short, with 6 bases between. The CDR3 runs to 13 residues. Germline CDR1 reads SEHNR; CDR2 reads FQNEAQ (reference sequence). CDR3 coding DNA: TGTGCCAGCAGCTCCCCCGGCACAGATACGCAGTATTTT. As protein: CASSSPGTDTQYF.

The chain carries TRBV7-2 and TRBJ2-1; TRBD2 agrees at 8 bases. Per the germline V gene, CDR1 is SGHTA and CDR2 is FQGNSA. Unmatched junction bases numbered 3, after V lost 1 base and J lost 7 bases. This CDR3 has 14 residues. CDR3 residues: CASSLVGTRNEQFF. CDR3 in DNA: TGTGCCAGCAGCTTAGTGGGGACTAGGAATGAGCAGTTCTTC.

The V and J genes are TRBV6-6 and TRBJ2-4; 8 bases are shared with TRBD2. The germline gives CDR1 MNHNY, CDR2 SVGAGI (reference sequence). The CDR3 sequence is 14 residues long. Trimming cost V 6 bases and J 8 bases; bases outside gene matches: 9. In DNA form, the CDR3 reads TGTGCCAGCAGCCCTGGGACTAGGCGAGACATTCAGTACTTC. Its translation is CASSPGTRRDIQYF.

J is TRBJ1-5 and V is TRBV28, with D tentatively TRBD1 (6 bases). Trimming took off 6 bases at V and 2 bases at J, with 14 bases between the two ends. CDR1 is MDHEN and CDR2 is SYDVKM in the germline V gene. The CDR3 loop spans 15 amino acids. The CDR3 here is CASRTVGAGNQPQHF. The CDR3 DNA is TGTGCCAGCAGGACTGTGGGGGCAGGCAATCAGCCCCAGCATTTT.

The chain is built from TRBV7-2 and TRBJ2-3, with TRBD2 matching 7 bases. The CDR3 extends over 16 amino acids. With V trimmed by 3 bases and J by 2 bases, 8 bases remained unmatched. The germline V gene encodes CDR1 SGHTA and CDR2 FQGNSA. CDR3 loop: CASSFFSGGDTDTQYF. The CDR3 DNA sequence: TGTGCCAGCAGCTTTTTCTCGGGGGGTGACACAGATACGCAGTATTTT. Full variable domain (missing parts from reference TRBV7-2 and TRBJ2-3): GAGVSQSPSNKVTEKGKDVELRCDPISGHTALYWYRQSLGQGLEFLIYFQGNSAPDKSGLPSDRFSAERTGGSVSTLTIQRTQQEDSAVYLCASSFFSGGDTDTQYFGPGTRLTVL.

The chain links TRBV29-1 to TRBJ2-7; D unresolved. Between the trimmed V and J ends, which lost 4 bases and 0 bases, there was a span of 7 bases. The CDR3 totals 12 residues. Germline assignment: CDR1 SQVTM and CDR2 ANQGSEA. The CDR3 loop is CSVGTSSYEQYF. CDR3 coding DNA: TGCAGCGTTGGCACGAGCTCCTACGAGCAGTACTTC.

CDR3 amino acids: CAVAGFDTDTQYF. The DNA for the CDR3 is TGCGCCGTAGCCGGATTTGACACAGATACGCAGTATTTT. The V and J genes are TRBV4-1 and TRBJ2-3, with D hard to call. V was pared by 11 bases and J by 2 bases, with 14 bases between. The CDR3 length is 13 residues. Germline V gene sequence: CDR1 MGHRA, CDR2 YSYEKL.

The chain links TRBV6-5 to TRBJ2-7; D uncertain. V gave up 2 bases and J gave up 2 bases, with 13 bases separating them. This CDR3 comprises 15 residues. CDR1 and CDR2 (germline): MNHEY, SVGAGI. CDR3: CASSYRSPGTYEQYF. The CDR3 nucleotides read TGTGCCAGCAGTTACAGGTCACCAGGCACCTACGAGCAGTACTTC.

The chain employs TRBV7-2 and TRBJ1-2; 8 nucleotides agree with TRBD1. The CDR3 is 14 amino acids. Trimming at V came to 9 bases and at J to 7 bases, leaving 13 bases not matched to a gene. Per germline, CDR1 SGHTA and CDR2 FQGNSA. The CDR3 nucleotides are TGTGCCAGTGGGGGGGCAGGGGGCTTTGGTGGCTACACCTTC. This sequence encodes CASGGAGGFGGYTF.

The sample holds many counts of this clone. J is TRBJ1-6 and V is TRBV6-6; no definite D call. The CDR3 totals 15 residues. Per the germline V gene, CDR1 is MNHNY and CDR2 is SVGAGI (reference sequence). The germline V and J ends were trimmed by 2 bases and 10 bases, with 15 bases remaining between them. The DNA for the CDR3 is TGTGCCAGCAGTTACGAGGTCGTTGCTCACTCACCCCTCCACTTT. It yields the protein CASSYEVVAHSPLHF.